There are a few counts of the clone carrying this T cell receptor (beta chain). Other nucleotide sequences from this sample produce the same CDR3. The entry originates in a study of immune evolution from preneoplasia to lung adenocarcinoma. The CDR3 loop spans 15 amino acids. From germline, CDR1 is SGHDT and CDR2 YYEEEE. The V and J ends lost 5 bases and 4 bases, in that order; junction bases with no gene match: 4. Clones were read by immunoSEQ multiplex PCR, and TCRdb kept only the in-frame ones, dropping some. In the table there are tens of thousands of clones, 70% to 85% of which are singletons. The specimen sequenced was FFPE invasive lung adenocarcinoma tissue. The sequence derives from a person between 60 and 69 years old with lung adenocarcinoma. The V and J genes are TRBV5-6 and TRBJ2-1; 12 bases line up with TRBD2. CDR3 DNA sequence: TGTGCCAGCAGTTTTGGACTAGCGGGGTACAATGAGCAGTTCTTC. Translating gives CASSFGLAGYNEQFF.